The present entry profiles one T cell receptor beta chain with its context. The target antigen is unknown. This could be a read error, since a much larger clone is one nucleotide away. The record originates from a study of early T cells in non-severe SARS-CoV-2 infection. Study findings and constraints: Database matching using VDJdb favored anti-spike CD8 responses, with private and CD4 specificities left missing.

Germline V gene data show CDR1 as SGDLS and CDR2 as YYNGEE. The CDR3 has 14 amino acids. Unique molecular identifiers were affixed to single, distinct cDNA molecules. Using its own MiXCR run on the 5' RACE reads, TCRdb lists one record per CDR3 protein. The data contain more than 85,000 distinct CDR3 sequences, around a sixth of them seen just once; the ten biggest clones take up over 0.95%. This chain joins TRBV9 and TRBJ1-6; D unresolved. Input material: whole blood. The TCR sequence derives from an adult who was a healthcare worker with PCR-confirmed SARS-CoV-2 infection or an uninfected control (not recorded which). The CDR3 loop reads CANSAPRTNSPLHF. CDR3 bases: TGTGCCAACAGCGCTCCCCGGACTAATTCACCCCTCCACTTT. Filled out from reference TRBV9 and TRBJ1-6, the complete variable domain reads DSGVTQTPKHLITATGQRVTLRCSPRSGDLSVYWYQQSLDQGLQFLIQYYNGEERAKGNILERFSAQQFPDLHSELNLSSLELGDSALYFCANSAPRTNSPLHFGNGTRLTVT.